Sequencing of this T cell receptor beta chain was carried out in a study of T and B cells in COVID-19 patients. The overall study: COVID-19 patients gave peripheral blood either during active infection or after recovery. Of approximately 19 active-infection patients, approximately 12 were critically ill with mechanical ventilation or extracorporeal membrane oxygenation. Study results and caveats: Exclusive to the recovered cohort were roughly 2,000 TCR clusters, a few dozen of them with low generation probability. Patients with COVID-19 reportedly showed strongly skewed T cell receptor beta variable and joining gene usage.

The CDR3 sequence is 16 residues long. The germline V gene encodes CDR1 KGHSH and CDR2 LQKENI. J was trimmed by 0 bases and V by 3 bases; bases with no gene match: 7. BIOMED2 TRB-A/B primer pools were used in multiplex TRB PCR. TCRdb redid the calling of the multiplex PCR reads with MiXCR, one entry per CDR3 protein. The table shows roughly 4,800 distinct CDR3 sequences, with about a fifth occurring only once. Each TRB amplification used roughly 250-550 ng of genomic DNA from blood. In its sample, this clonotype is medium-sized. The antigen is unknown. This chain connects TRBV18 to TRBJ1-1; 7 nucleotides agree with TRBD1. The sequence derives from a human donor with active COVID-19. Sequenced material: blood. CDR3 nucleotides: TGTGCCAGCTCACCGAGCCCACAGGGGATGAACACTGAAGCTTTCTTT. Translation gives CASSPSPQGMNTEAFF.